A selection of T cell receptor beta chains follows, all from one sample in a study of blood T cell repertoires in COVID-19. Sequencing was performed with immunoSEQ multiplex PCR; in TCRdb, only in-frame clones are kept and a portion is missing. The data hold around 140,000 clones, with roughly three quarters observed a single time. The sample comprised PBMCs or T cells enriched from blood (not recorded which). The receptors shown here come from a woman aged 45-60 years who had recovered from COVID-19. CDR3s include the opening cysteine and the closing phenylalanine or tryptophan. Each record gives: V gene, J gene, D gene, clone size, CDR3 DNA, CDR3 protein. D genes are given only for firm matches. Size is stated for part of the rows, as once, few or many counts, or as a class when the clone is expanded.

>TRBV2|TRBJ1-6|TRBD1|.
TGTGCCAGCAGCGATTTGGGACAGGGCAATTCACCCCTCCACTTT
CASSDLGQGNSPLHF
>TRBV10-3|TRBJ2-1|TRBD2|.
TGTGCCATCAAAAACGGCAGCGGGGGGGCCGACAATGAGCAGTTCTTC
CAIKNGSGGADNEQFF
>TRBV5-1|TRBJ2-2|.|.
TGCGCCAGCAGCAGATTTGGGCCCGCTTCCTACCCCGGGGAGCTGTTTTTT
CASSRFGPASYPGELFF
>TRBV4-1|TRBJ1-5|TRBD1|.
TGCGCCAGCAGCCAAGTACAGGGGGCGGTTTTGCAGCCCCAGCATTTT
CASSQVQGAVLQPQHF
>TRBV13|TRBJ2-5|TRBD2|.
TGTGCCAGCAGCTCCTCTGCACTAGCGGGGGGACGGGAGACCCAGTACTTC
CASSSSALAGGRETQYF
>TRBV4-1|TRBJ1-2|TRBD1|.
TGCGCCAGCAGCCAAGGTTGGACAGGTACTAACTATGGCTACACCTTC
CASSQGWTGTNYGYTF
>TRBV5-4|TRBJ1-1|.|.
TGTGCCAGCAGCTTGGGGGGGGGCGGCATGAACACTGAAGCTTTCTTT
CASSLGGGGMNTEAFF
>TRBV7-8|TRBJ2-2|.|.
TGTGCCAGCAGCCGGGACACCACGAACACCGGGGAGCTGTTTTTT
CASSRDTTNTGELFF
>TRBV2|TRBJ2-1|TRBD1|.
TGTGCCAGCAGTGCCGGGACAGGGGCCTACAATGAGCAGTTCTTC
CASSAGTGAYNEQFF
>TRBV29-1|TRBJ2-7|TRBD1|.
TGCAGCGTAGGGACAGGGGACTCCTACGAGCAGTACTTC
CSVGTGDSYEQYF
>TRBV2|TRBJ1-1|.|once
TGTGCCAGCAGTGAAGTTTATCAGGGTTCGAACACTGAAGCTTTCTTT
CASSEVYQGSNTEAFF
>TRBV2|TRBJ1-5|.|.
TGTGCCAGCAGCCTATTGACAGGAGTTAGCAATCAGCCCCAGCATTTT
CASSLLTGVSNQPQHF
>TRBV7-9|TRBJ2-3|.|many
TGTGCCAGCAGCGAGGGTACGCAGTATTTT
CASSEGTQYF
>TRBV19|TRBJ2-5|TRBD1|.
TGTGCCAGTAGTGCACAGGGGGCGCGGGTAGAGACCCAGTACTTC
CASSAQGARVETQYF
>TRBV18|TRBJ1-5|.|.
TGTGCCAGCTCACCATATGGCCCCCAGCCCCAGCATTTT
CASSPYGPQPQHF
>TRBV7-9|TRBJ1-5|TRBD1|.
TGTGCCAGCAGCTTAGCTCCGGGACAGGGGAGCAATCAGCCCCAGCATTTT
CASSLAPGQGSNQPQHF
>TRBV6-5|TRBJ1-3|.|.
TGTGCCAGCAGTTACTCTTTCGGTAGTCCTGGAAACACCATATATTTT
CASSYSFGSPGNTIYF
>TRBV27|TRBJ1-4|.|few
TGTGCCAGCAGTCCATACAGGGATGTAGAAAAACTGTTTTTT
CASSPYRDVEKLFF
>TRBV6-5|TRBJ1-5|.|few
TGTGCCAGCCCCTTCAGGAGGCGGGGACAGCCCCAGCATTTT
CASPFRRRGQPQHF
>TRBV6-5|TRBJ2-3|.|once
TGTGCCAGCCCCCCCGGGGTACTTAGCACAGATACGCAGTATTTT
CASPPGVLSTDTQYF
>TRBV5-1|TRBJ1-1|TRBD1|few
TGCGCCAGCAGCTCGACCGGGACAGCCCTGAACACTGAAGCTTTCTTT
CASSSTGTALNTEAFF
>TRBV27|TRBJ1-1|.|.
TGTGCCAGCAGTTTCCAGACAGGAAGAACTGAAGCTTTCTTT
CASSFQTGRTEAFF
>TRBV4-1|TRBJ2-1|.|few
TGCGCCAGCAGCCAAGTAAGCGGGTGGGAGCAGTTCTTC
CASSQVSGWEQFF
>TRBV19|TRBJ1-2|TRBD1|.
TGTGCCAGTAAGGGTGACAGGGGGACATCCCCCAACTATGGCTACACCTTC
CASKGDRGTSPNYGYTF
>TRBV18|TRBJ1-6|.|.
TGTGCCAGCTCTCCCGGACCGAAGGGGTATAATTCACCCCTCCACTTT
CASSPGPKGYNSPLHF
>TRBV5-1|TRBJ1-1|TRBD1|few
TGCGCCAGCAGCCGGGACAGGTCGAACACTGAAGCTTTCTTT
CASSRDRSNTEAFF
>TRBV7-2|TRBJ1-2|.|.
TGTGCCAGCAGCTACCCGGAGGTCTATGGCTACACCTTC
CASSYPEVYGYTF
>TRBV4-2|TRBJ1-2|.|.
TGTGCCAGCAGCCAAGCAGAGGGAGCGAATGGCTACACCTTC
CASSQAEGANGYTF
>TRBV15|TRBJ2-2|TRBD2|.
TGTGCCACCAGCAGAGTCGGAGGGATAGCGGGGCACACCGGGGAGCTGTTTTTT
CATSRVGGIAGHTGELFF
>TRBV9|TRBJ2-2|.|few
TGTGCCAGCAGCGTGTACAGCGGCACCGGGGAGCTGTTTTTT
CASSVYSGTGELFF
>TRBV27|TRBJ1-3|.|.
TGTGCCAGCGGGGGCCCGGGAAACACCATATATTTT
CASGGPGNTIYF
>TRBV5-1|TRBJ1-1|TRBD1|.
TGCGCCAGCAGCACGGGACAGGGGACTATGAACACTGAAGCTTTCTTT
CASSTGQGTMNTEAFF
>TRBV10-3|TRBJ1-1|.|.
TGTGCCATCAGCCGCACAGAGAACACTGAAGCTTTCTTT
CAISRTENTEAFF
>TRBV18|TRBJ2-7|TRBD2|few
TGTGCCAGCTCCCGCGGGGGACCCTACGAGCAGTACTTC
CASSRGGPYEQYF
>TRBV30|TRBJ1-5|TRBD1|.
TGTGCCTGGAGTGTACTGACAGGGGATCAGCCCCAGCATTTT
CAWSVLTGDQPQHF
>TRBV5-1|TRBJ2-5|TRBD1|.
TGCGCCAGCAGCTTGGGGTCAGGGGGCCGGGAGACCCAGTACTTC
CASSLGSGGRETQYF
>TRBV6-5|TRBJ2-2|TRBD1|.
TGTGCCAGCAGTTACTATGACAGGGTGGGCACCGGGGAGCTGTTTTTT
CASSYYDRVGTGELFF
>TRBV6-1|TRBJ1-5|.|once
TGTGCCAGCAGTGAAGTAACGGCCCGCGGTGGGCCCCAGCATTTT
CASSEVTARGGPQHF
>TRBV2|TRBJ2-3|TRBD2|once
TGTGCCAGCAGTGATCCTCGCAGACTAGCGGGGGGGAAAGATACGCAGTATTTT
CASSDPRRLAGGKDTQYF
>TRBV6-5|TRBJ2-1|TRBD2|.
TGTGCCAGCAGCGCTAGCGGGAGCATTTTCGAGCAGTTCTTC
CASSASGSIFEQFF
>TRBV2|TRBJ2-3|TRBD1|.
TGTGCCAGCAGCTCCGGGACAGGGGTAGGAACAGATACGCAGTATTTT
CASSSGTGVGTDTQYF
>TRBV6-4|TRBJ2-5|TRBD2|.
TGTGCCAGCAGTGTGGTCAGCGGGGGGCAAGAGACCCAGTACTTC
CASSVVSGGQETQYF
>TRBV5-1|TRBJ2-3|.|.
TGCGCCAGCAGCTTGGGACAGACCTCCGGAGATACGCAGTATTTT
CASSLGQTSGDTQYF
>TRBV5-1|TRBJ1-2|TRBD1|.
TGCGCCAGCAGCTTCCGACAGGGGAATCGCTATGGCTACACCTTC
CASSFRQGNRYGYTF
>TRBV6-5|TRBJ2-5|.|once
TGTGCCAGCACCCCCCATCGTTCGGTAGAGACCCAGTACTTC
CASTPHRSVETQYF
>TRBV18|TRBJ2-1|.|.
TGTGCCAGCTCACCCTTAAGTAGGCGGGGCCTTGGGAATGAGCAGTTCTTC
CASSPLSRRGLGNEQFF
>TRBV6-2/TRBV6-3|TRBJ2-7|TRBD1|.
TGTGCCAGCAGTCCGGGACAGGGGAGTGTGTACGAGCAGTACTTC
CASSPGQGSVYEQYF
>TRBV6-1|TRBJ1-3|.|.
TGTGCCAGCAGTGACCCCGGGGGAAACACCATATATTTT
CASSDPGGNTIYF
>TRBV7-9|TRBJ2-7|.|.
TGTGCCAGCAGCTTAATCGTCGGTACCTACGAGCAGTACTTC
CASSLIVGTYEQYF
>TRBV10-3|TRBJ1-2|TRBD1|.
TGTGCCAGCCGGACAGGGGGACCACTTATTAACTATGGCTACACCTTC
CASRTGGPLINYGYTF
>TRBV28|TRBJ1-1|TRBD1|.
TGTGCCAGCAATTTAGGGGGCGAAGCGGGGTTATTGAATGCTTTCTTT
CASNLGGEAGLLNAFF